A selection of T cell receptor beta chains follows, all from one sample in a study of cytomegalovirus exposure and HLA in healthy donors. Here immunoSEQ multiplex PCR was the method, and the copy in TCRdb shows in-frame clones only, minus some. This table holds approximately 170,000 clones, 80% found once. The sequencing input was PBMCs. The receptor set was obtained from a man between 18 and 29 years old in good health and CMV-seropositive. Each CDR3 is given without its conserved first and last residue.

v_call,cdr3_aa
TRBV7-9,ASSPHRGLSFEQY
TRBV9,ASSVSPTVNTEAF
TRBV29-1,SVISGGTDTQY
TRBV9,ASSDGNSYEQY
TRBV5-1,ASSSSGGGETQY
TRBV25-1,ASQAPSSGEQY
TRBV2,ASLTGTTSAYTQY
TRBV5-8,ASSHLPTGTNTEAF
TRBV10-3,AIRQGAPTDTQY
TRBV5-6,ASGAGTASTDTQY
TRBV7-9,AGRDRGNTEAF
TRBV18,ASSPTDRDVTDTQY
TRBV15,ATSRGGTGAYGYT
TRBV18,ASSPTQGWQETQY
TRBV2,ASSEAHRGVETQY
TRBV6-1,ASSAGWVKDTEAF
TRBV7-6,ASSFLQGPTDTQY
TRBV7-2,ASSLVSPKRETTDTQY
TRBV4-1,ASSQEGGFYEQY
TRBV5-1,ASRPTGTNEKLF
TRBV6-5,ASSSTGLVKYEQY
TRBV28,ATHWGLNTEAF
TRBV30,AWSRGRANSGNTIY
TRBV4-3,ASSQDGPREGIWTQY
TRBV27,ASSLWSSGANVLT
TRBV18,ASSPGASYEQY
TRBV7-9,ASSSSGQPIIRELF
TRBV19,ASSSPRTVNTEAF
TRBV6-5,ASSFDRAGNYGYT
TRBV2,ASKRDGSYEQY
TRBV28,ASSPTGQGTEAF
TRBV19,ASSGGQGGFISYNEQF
TRBV5-6,ASSLGLAGAREQY
TRBV5-1,ASSLGQGGNGYT
TRBV19,ASVPGGDLEAF
TRBV19,ATDLGHEQF
TRBV7-2,ASSLGVLYEQY
TRBV6-6,ASSLGQGIGTEAF
TRBV11-2,ASSPDFKQY
TRBV14,ASTPGTGAYEQY
TRBV10-3,AISEYRGSYGYT
TRBV25-1,ASRGQGLNYGYT
TRBV9,ASSEGQGDTEAF
TRBV9,ASSATRSNYGYT